Below are 19 T cell receptor beta chains sequenced from a single sample in a study of cytomegalovirus exposure and HLA in healthy donors. The PCR had 60 Vbeta and 13 Jbeta primers. TCRdb's table, derived via immunoSEQ multiplex PCR, lists solely in-frame clones and lacks some. The sample has just under 70,000 clones, approximately 75% seen once. The sample taken for sequencing was PBMCs. These receptors all stem from a human donor in good health.

The sample holds a few counts of this clone. The chain links TRBV30 to TRBJ2-5; D is uncertain. CDR1 GTSNPN and CDR2 SVGIG come from the germline V gene (reference sequence). Trimming took off 4 bases at V and 1 base at J, with 7 bases between the two ends. This CDR3 region has 12 residues. The CDR3 bases are TGTGCCTGGACGGTATTCCAAGAGACCCAGTACTTC. Protein: CAWTVFQETQYF.

The chain has TRBV28 and TRBJ2-6; 8 bases map to TRBD1. The junction had 7 bases not matched to a gene; V was cut back by 3 bases and J by 3 bases. Germline assignment: CDR1 MDHEN and CDR2 SYDVKM. The CDR3 is 17 amino acids. The CDR3 loop is CASSFQGARGGANVLTF. The CDR3 DNA reads as TGTGCCAGCAGTTTCCAGGGGGCGCGAGGTGGGGCCAACGTCCTGACTTTC.

This chain connects TRBV5-4 to TRBJ1-2, with D possibly TRBD1 on 5 matching bases. Germline V gives CDR1 SGHNT, CDR2 YYREEE (reference sequence). The CDR3 length is 15 residues. V was pared by 6 bases and J by 4 bases, with 19 bases between. The CDR3 here is CASTLKARGTYGYTF. For the CDR3, the DNA is TGTGCCAGCACCCTTAAGGCCCGGGGGACCTATGGCTACACCTTC. Full variable domain (rest looked up from reference TRBV5-4 and TRBJ1-2): ETGVTQSPTHLIKTRGQQVTLRCSSQSGHNTVSWYQQALGQGPQFIFQYYREEENGRGNFPPRFSGLQFPNYSSELNVNALELDDSALYLCASTLKARGTYGYTFGSGTRLTVV.

The genes are TRBV5-1 and TRBJ1-5, with D possibly matching TRBD1 (6 bases). V gave up 4 bases and J gave up 4 bases, with 12 bases separating them. This CDR3 spans 14 amino acids. Germline V gene sequence: CDR1 SGHRS, CDR2 YFSETQ. The CDR3 sequence is CASSPGTPNQPQHF. The CDR3 coding sequence is TGCGCCAGCAGCCCCGGGACACCTAATCAGCCCCAGCATTTT.

This chain links TRBV30 with TRBJ2-7; a possible D gene is TRBD1 (5 bases). V shed 2 bases and J shed 2 bases, with 10 bases lying between them. The CDR3 spans 13 residues. In germline, CDR1 is GTSNPN, CDR2 SVGIG (reference sequence). The CDR3 nucleotides read TGTGCCTGGAGTCCAGGGTTTCCCTACGAGCAGTACTTC. It encodes CAWSPGFPYEQYF.

Only one count was recorded for this clone. V usage is TRBV29-1 and J usage is TRBJ1-1; no clear D gene. The CDR3 extends over 11 amino acids. V lost 7 bases, J lost 8 bases, and 14 bases lay in between. Germline-derived CDR1 and CDR2 are SQVTM and ANQGSEA. In DNA form, the CDR3 reads TGCAGCGGGGGAAGGACTGCGGAAGCTTTCTTT. Encoded protein: CSGGRTAEAFF.

The V gene is TRBV7-9, the J gene TRBJ1-4, with TRBD1 as a possible D gene (6 bases). Trimming left V 8 bases short and J 1 base short, with 11 bases between. This CDR3 comprises 14 residues. Per the germline V gene, CDR1 is SEHNR and CDR2 is FQNEAQ (reference sequence). CDR3 in amino acids: CASSRDITNEKLFF. In DNA form, the CDR3 reads TGTGCCAGCTCCCGGGACATAACTAATGAAAAACTGTTTTTT.

The chain combines TRBV7-3 with TRBJ1-6, with a weak D call TRBD1 (6 bases). Deletions cut 5 bases from V and 10 bases from J, with 15 bases between. The CDR3 totals 14 residues. Germline loops: CDR1 SGHTA, CDR2 FQGTGA. CDR3 sequence: CASSPTAGASPLHF. The CDR3 coding sequence is TGTGCCAGCAGCCCAACGGCGGGGGCCTCACCCCTCCACTTT.

CDR3 amino acids: CASSSSSIGRTRWDTQYF. The CDR3, as DNA: TGTGCCAGCAGCTCCTCCTCCATTGGGAGGACGCGCTGGGATACGCAGTATTTT. V usage is TRBV27 and J usage is TRBJ2-3; possible D gene TRBD2, 6 bases. The CDR3 totals 18 residues. Germline-derived CDR1 and CDR2 are MNHEY and SMNVEV (reference sequence). Trimming pared 6 bases from V and 6 bases from J, leaving 28 bases between.

The chain links TRBV7-9 to TRBJ1-2; 8 bases fit TRBD1. The V and J ends lost 0 bases and 4 bases, in that order; junction bases with no gene match: 7. The CDR3 runs 16 residues. Germline V CDR1 and CDR2: SEHNR, FQNEAQ (reference sequence). The CDR3 DNA reads as TGTGCCAGCAGCTTAGCTATGGCAGGGGGCGGCTATGGCTACACCTTC. It specifies CASSLAMAGGGYGYTF.

Regarding this clone: Sequence at one end of the junction differs from germline and may be a read error. V usage is TRBV7-2 and J usage is TRBJ2-7; D perhaps matches TRBD1 (5 bases). CDR3 length: 12 residues. Germline V lookup: CDR1 SGHTA, CDR2 FQGNSA. CDR3 sequence: CASSFTGYGQYF. CDR3 nucleotide sequence: TGTGCCAGCAGCTTCACAGGTTACGGGCAGTACTTC.

J is TRBJ2-3 and V is TRBV19, with a tentative D call TRBD2 (5 bases). Germline CDR1 LNHDA, CDR2 SQIVND (reference sequence). V dropped 7 bases and J dropped 3 bases, with 11 bases sitting between them. This CDR3 is built from 13 residues. The CDR3 sequence: CASILRGTDTQYF. The CDR3 region has the DNA TGTGCCAGTATCCTCCGAGGGACAGATACGCAGTATTTT.

The genes are TRBV21-1 and TRBJ2-1; the table names TRBD2, a call not compared with the DNA. TRBV21-1 is annotated as a pseudogene. CDR3 length: 12 residues. CDR3 amino acids: CAPRSGHNEQFF. The CDR3 nucleotides read TGTGCCCCACGCAGCGGCCACAATGAGCAGTTCTTC.

V gene TRBV5-6 combines with J gene TRBJ2-3; weak D call: TRBD2 (6 bases). Per the germline V gene, CDR1 is SGHDT and CDR2 is YYEEEE. V was clipped by 0 bases and J by 7 bases, with 9 bases between them. This CDR3 contains 13 residues. This chain's CDR3 is CASSLGGVNTQYF. For the CDR3, the DNA is TGTGCCAGCAGCTTGGGCGGGGTGAATACGCAGTATTTT.

This clone showed up just once. The chain carries TRBV6-5 and TRBJ1-1; 9 nucleotides match TRBD1. J lost 5 bases, V lost 6 bases, and 10 bases had no gene match. The CDR3 extends over 15 amino acids. Per the germline V gene, CDR1 is MNHEY and CDR2 is SVGAGI. The CDR3 DNA reads TGTGCCAGCAGCCGGGACAGGGTAGCGCCGACTGAAGCTTTCTTT. As protein: CASSRDRVAPTEAFF.

This chain links TRBV5-1 with TRBJ1-4; TRBD1 is a possible D gene (5 bases). This CDR3 region has 15 residues. Germline values: CDR1 SGHRS, CDR2 YFSETQ. V was shortened by 4 bases and J by 5 bases, with 15 bases between the two germline ends. The CDR3, as DNA: TGCGCCAGCAGCCCCCCGACAGACCAAAATGAAAAACTGTTTTTT. Its translation is CASSPPTDQNEKLFF.

The gene calls are TRBV2 and TRBJ2-5, with D possibly TRBD2 on 5 matching bases. Trimming pared 1 base from V and 7 bases from J, leaving 10 bases between. Looked up from germline, CDR1 is SNHLY and CDR2 is FYNNEI. This CDR3 has 13 residues. CDR3 protein: CASSEGHGGTQYF. Written as DNA, the CDR3 is TGTGCCAGCAGTGAAGGTCACGGAGGGACCCAGTACTTC.

The V gene is TRBV7-2, the J gene TRBJ2-7, with a tentative D call TRBD1 (5 bases). Trimming cost V 5 bases and J 3 bases, with 8 bases left between them. The CDR3 totals 12 residues. Germline CDR1 is SGHTA and CDR2 is FQGNSA. This chain's CDR3 is CASSKGNYEQYF. CDR3 sequence (DNA): TGTGCCAGCAGCAAGGGGAACTACGAGCAGTACTTC.

The genes are TRBV7-9 and TRBJ2-3, with D tentatively TRBD1 (5 bases). Trimming removed 1 base at V and 4 bases at J, with 12 bases between. CDR1 is SEHNR and CDR2 is FQNEAQ in the germline V gene (reference sequence). This CDR3 region has 15 residues. The CDR3 bases are TGTGCCAGCAGCTTAGTTCTCAGGGTAGCAGATACGCAGTATTTT. Its translation: CASSLVLRVADTQYF.